One and the same sample provided the 26 T cell receptor beta chains below, sequenced in a study of neurological immune-mediated disorders. TCRdb ran MiXCR on the 5' RACE reads and lists one entry per CDR3 protein. The sample lists roughly 60,000 distinct CDR3 sequences; roughly 11% were seen once. The sequenced material came from PBMCs. The receptors stem from a man aged 55 to 70 in good health.

At least ten counts were recorded for this clonotype. The chain is built from TRBV7-9 and TRBJ1-1, with unresolved D. Germline V gene data show CDR1 as SEHNR and CDR2 as FQNEAQ (reference sequence). There are 14 residues in the CDR3. The V end was cut by 4 bases, the J end by 8 bases, with 17 bases between. As DNA, the CDR3 is TGTGCCAGCAGCTCCCCCTGGGAAATTCGCGAAGCTTTCTTT. The encoded protein is CASSSPWEIREAFF.

This clonotype was counted at least ten times. The chain carries TRBV5-4 and TRBJ1-2; D may be TRBD1 (6 bases). The CDR3 contains 14 residues. Germline CDR1 is SGHNT and CDR2 is YYREEE (reference sequence). The V and J ends lost 2 bases and 1 base respectively, with 9 bases between them. The CDR3: CASSLQGYNYGYTF. CDR3 nucleotides: TGTGCCAGCAGCTTACAGGGTTATAACTATGGCTACACCTTC.

This clonotype has at least ten counts. The chain employs TRBV4-1 and TRBJ1-5, with D possibly TRBD1 on 6 matching bases. The CDR3 sequence is 17 residues long. Trimming removed 0 bases from V and 5 bases from J, with 17 bases in between. The germline V gene encodes CDR1 MGHRA and CDR2 YSYEKL. The CDR3 DNA reads TGCGCCAGCAGCCAAGATCGGGACATTGGGGTTTATCAGCCCCAGCATTTT. It codes for CASSQDRDIGVYQPQHF.

This clonotype has a count of ten or more. The V call is TRBV6-2 or TRBV6-3, the J call TRBJ2-1, with 10 bases lining up with TRBD1. From germline, CDR1 is MNHEY and CDR2 SVGEGT. The CDR3 extends over 16 amino acids. Trimming removed 8 bases from V and 5 bases from J; junction bases left unmatched: 12. CDR3 region: CASGSPGQGLDNEQFF. CDR3 bases: TGTGCCAGCGGCTCGCCGGGACAGGGGTTAGACAATGAGCAGTTCTTC.

This clonotype was counted ten times or more. The J gene is TRBJ2-6, the V gene TRBV20-1, with D possibly called TRBD1 or TRBD2 (5 bases each). The CDR3 contains 19 residues. V was trimmed by 1 base and J by 0 bases, leaving 19 bases between them. Germline-derived CDR1 and CDR2 are DFQATT and SNEGSKA (reference sequence). Here the CDR3 DNA reads TGCAGTGCTAGAGCCCCAGGAAGGGGACGCTTCTCTGGGGCCAACGTCCTGACTTTC. This encodes CSARAPGRGRFSGANVLTF.

This clonotype was recorded at least ten times. This sequence joins TRBV28 and TRBJ1-3; 9 nucleotides agree with TRBD1. Per germline, CDR1 MDHEN and CDR2 SYDVKM. CDR3 size: 16 residues. The V and J ends lost 1 base and 3 bases, in that order; junction bases with no gene match: 4. The chain's CDR3 is CASSLYGTGLGNTIYF. The CDR3 nucleotides read TGTGCCAGCAGTTTATACGGGACAGGGCTTGGAAACACCATATATTTT. Filled out from reference TRBV28 and TRBJ1-3, the complete variable domain reads DVKVTQSSRYLVKRTGEKVFLECVQDMDHENMFWYRQDPGLGLRLIYFSYDVKMKEKGDIPEGYSVSREKKERFSLILESASTNQTSMYLCASSLYGTGLGNTIYFGEGSWLTVV.

This clonotype was counted many times. The chain links TRBV10-3 to TRBJ2-3; D may be TRBD2 (6 bases). Per germline, CDR1 ENHRY and CDR2 SYGVKD. CDR3 length equals 15 residues. Trimming took 11 bases from V and 0 from J, leaving 18 bases between them. CDR3 residues: CASGGSGASTDTQYF. CDR3 nucleotides: TGTGCCTCCGGGGGAAGCGGAGCTAGCACAGATACGCAGTATTTT.

This clonotype was observed at least ten times. This chain connects TRBV28 to TRBJ2-7; TRBD1 aligns across 12 bases. The V gene's germline CDR1 is MDHEN and CDR2 SYDVKM. The V gene end was trimmed by 5 bases and the J gene end by 6 bases; junction bases not matched to a gene: 8. The CDR3 is 15 residues long. The CDR3 sequence is CASSQGTGGSSEQYF. As DNA, the CDR3 is TGTGCCAGCAGTCAGGGGACAGGGGGCTCTAGCGAGCAGTACTTC.

This clonotype was counted many times. The J gene is TRBJ1-6, the V gene TRBV9, with no clear D. CDR1 and CDR2 from the germline V gene are SGDLS and YYNGEE. V dropped 4 bases and J dropped 10 bases, with 18 bases sitting between them. The CDR3 covers 15 residues. The CDR3 here is CASSSSAGRESPLHF. CDR3 nucleotide sequence: TGTGCCAGCAGCTCCTCGGCCGGGCGGGAATCACCCCTCCACTTT.

This clonotype has at least ten counts. V is TRBV5-6 and J is TRBJ1-3, with unresolved D. The V gene's germline CDR1 is SGHDT and CDR2 YYEEEE. Trimming removed 4 bases from V and 0 bases from J, with 8 bases in between. There are 14 residues in the CDR3. CDR3 sequence: CASSVPSSGNTIYF. CDR3 sequence (DNA): TGTGCCAGCAGCGTCCCGAGCTCTGGAAACACCATATATTTT.

This clonotype was observed at least ten times. The J gene is TRBJ2-1, the V gene TRBV20-1, with 11 nucleotides matching TRBD2. Trimming cost V 0 bases and J 0 bases; bases outside gene matches: 10. CDR3 size: 19 residues. Germline V gene lookup returns CDR1 DFQATT and CDR2 SNEGSKA (reference sequence). CDR3 amino acids: CSAREGLAGGASSYNEQFF. The CDR3, as DNA: TGCAGTGCTAGAGAAGGTCTAGCGGGGGGTGCAAGCTCCTACAATGAGCAGTTCTTC.

V usage is TRBV18 and J usage is TRBJ1-5; D ambiguous. Trimming left V 1 base short and J 0 bases short, with 10 bases between. This CDR3 is built from 16 residues. Germline V lookup: CDR1 KGHSH, CDR2 LQKENI. CDR3 residues: CASSPRVLDSNQPQHF. The CDR3 nucleotides read TGTGCCAGCTCACCACGGGTCCTGGATAGCAATCAGCCCCAGCATTTT.

This clonotype was seen many times. The chain recombines TRBV7-2 with TRBJ2-7; the D is unclear. CDR1 SGHTA and CDR2 FQGNSA come from the germline V gene. There are 14 residues in the CDR3. V was pared by 1 base and J by 3 bases, with 10 bases between. The CDR3 DNA reads as TGTGCCAGCAGCTTAGGGAGAGTACTCTACGAGCAGTACTTC. Protein product: CASSLGRVLYEQYF.

This clonotype was picked up many times. J is TRBJ2-1 and V is TRBV20-1, with TRBD1 identical over 9 bases. This CDR3 has 15 amino acids. The V and J ends lost 0 bases and 6 bases, in that order; junction bases with no gene match: 6. The germline CDR1 and CDR2 sequences are DFQATT and SNEGSKA (reference sequence). The CDR3 protein is CSARDLQGAINEQFF. DNA for the CDR3: TGCAGTGCTAGAGATCTACAGGGGGCGATCAATGAGCAGTTCTTC.

This clonotype was detected ten times or more. This rearrangement joins TRBV12-3 or TRBV12-4 to TRBJ2-1; 8 positions agree with TRBD1. The CDR3 has 15 amino acids. V lost 6 bases, J lost 2 bases, and 6 bases stayed unmatched. CDR3 in amino acids: CASSRQGLTYNEQFF. Here the CDR3 DNA reads TGTGCCAGCAGCAGACAGGGGCTTACCTACAATGAGCAGTTCTTC.

This clonotype was detected a few times. The chain couples TRBV18 to TRBJ2-1; possibly TRBD1 or TRBD2 for D (5 bases each). The CDR3 runs to 14 residues. V was cut by 10 bases and J by 7 bases, with 20 bases left in between. Germline V gene sequence: CDR1 KGHSH, CDR2 LQKENI. CDR3 sequence reads: CATLTGLGENEQFF. The DNA for the CDR3 is TGTGCCACCCTCACCGGGTTGGGGGAAAATGAGCAGTTCTTC.

The chain links TRBV20-1 to TRBJ2-3, with D perhaps matching TRBD2 (7 bases). CDR1 is DFQATT and CDR2 is SNEGSKA in the germline V gene (reference sequence). Between the trimmed V and J ends, which lost 6 bases and 2 bases, there was a span of 15 bases. The CDR3 extends over 14 amino acids. CDR3 bases: TGCAGTGCCTCGCGGGGGCCGATCACAGATACGCAGTATTTT. This encodes CSASRGPITDTQYF.

The sample holds many counts of this clonotype. V and J are TRBV20-1 and TRBJ2-5; D could derive from TRBD1 or TRBD2 (7 bases each). The CDR3 extends over 13 amino acids. From germline, CDR1 is DFQATT and CDR2 SNEGSKA (reference sequence). V was cut by 4 bases and J by 3 bases, with 12 bases left in between. This CDR3 is CSAMSGGEETQYF. In DNA form, the CDR3 reads TGCAGTGCTATGTCAGGGGGGGAAGAGACCCAGTACTTC.

The chain has TRBV5-1 and TRBJ1-2; D is perhaps TRBD1 (5 bases). CDR1 and CDR2 from the germline V gene are SGHRS and YFSETQ. CDR3 length: 16 amino acids. V lost 1 base and J lost 5, with 18 bases in between. CDR3 protein: CASSLYTGTATYGYTF. The CDR3 nucleotides are TGCGCCAGCAGCTTGTACACCGGGACGGCCACATATGGCTACACCTTC.

This clonotype was observed at least ten times. The J gene is TRBJ1-5, the V gene TRBV20-1, with unresolved D. Per the germline V gene, CDR1 is DFQATT and CDR2 is SNEGSKA (reference sequence). The ends were cut back, 4 bases at V and 3 bases at J, with 10 bases in the middle. The CDR3 has 13 amino acids. The CDR3 sequence is CSATTSFNQPQHF. The CDR3 bases are TGCAGTGCTACTACCAGTTTCAATCAGCCCCAGCATTTT.

The sample holds many counts of this clonotype. The chain combines TRBV3-1 with TRBJ2-1; D possibly corresponds to TRBD1 (5 bases). V lost 6 bases and J 3 bases, leaving 21 bases between the germline ends. This CDR3 is 17 amino acids long. Germline values: CDR1 LGHDT, CDR2 YNNKEL (reference sequence). The CDR3 spells CASRSTGSVPGYNEQFF. For the CDR3, the DNA is TGTGCCAGCAGATCCACAGGTTCCGTACCGGGCTACAATGAGCAGTTCTTC.

Turning to this clonotype: At one end the junction does not follow the germline gene, possibly because of a read error. This chain links TRBV29-1 with TRBJ2-1; D may be TRBD2 (7 bases). Per germline, CDR1 SQVTM and CDR2 ANQGSEA. The CDR3 runs to 14 residues. CDR3 coding DNA: TGCAGCGGGGGGGAGGGGGTGTCCTACAATGAACAGTTCTTC. It encodes CSGGEGVSYNEQFF.

This clonotype was observed many times. The chain joins TRBV5-5 to TRBJ1-2; maybe TRBD1 (5 bases). V was trimmed by 1 base and J by 4 bases, leaving 17 bases between them. The CDR3 is made up of 16 amino acids. Germline V gives CDR1 SGHKS, CDR2 YYEKEE (reference sequence). Here the CDR3 reads CASSLTTQGLFYGYTF. CDR3 sequence (DNA): TGTGCCAGCAGCTTGACGACGCAGGGCCTATTCTATGGCTACACCTTC. The variable domain in full, with the rest retrieved from reference TRBV5-5 and TRBJ1-2, is DAGVTQSPTHLIKTRGQQVTLRCSPISGHKSVSWYQQVLGQGPQFIFQYYEKEERGRGNFPDRFSARQFPNYSSELNVNALLLGDSALYLCASSLTTQGLFYGYTFGSGTRLTVV.

Ten or more counts support this clonotype. The chain uses TRBV6-5 and TRBJ1-1, with a weak D call TRBD1 (5 bases). The CDR3 loop spans 13 amino acids. Germline V CDR1 and CDR2: MNHEY, SVGAGI. V gave up 6 bases and J gave up 2 bases, with 10 bases separating them. The DNA for the CDR3 is TGTGCCAGCAGCGGGGGGATAAACACTGAAGCTTTCTTT. Translation gives CASSGGINTEAFF.

This clonotype has ten or more counts. This chain links TRBV7-2 with TRBJ2-5, with 15 bases fitting TRBD2. Looked up from germline, CDR1 is SGHTA and CDR2 is FQGNSA. This CDR3 contains 16 residues. V lost 5 bases to trimming and J lost 2 bases; unmatched junction nucleotides: 3. CDR3 sequence reads: CASSLGLAGGQETQYF. The CDR3, as DNA: TGTGCCAGCAGCCTTGGACTAGCGGGGGGGCAAGAGACCCAGTACTTC.

The table lists this clonotype with many counts. The rearrangement links TRBV3-2 to TRBJ2-2; no DNA check was done on the table's D call, TRBD1. TRBV3-2 corresponds to a pseudogene. CDR3 length: 16 amino acids. CDR3 sequence: CASSQGIQGLAGELFF. DNA for the CDR3: TGTGCCAGCAGCCAAGGTATCCAGGGGTTGGCCGGGGAGCTGTTTTTT.